This T cell receptor (beta chain) was captured in a study of cytomegalovirus exposure and HLA in healthy donors. About the research overall: The study placed around 85% of its 398 genotyped donors in the Caucasian-associated ancestry cluster.

This cohort consisted of healthy bone marrow donors. General observations from the study: Among the sequence variants, a highly shared cluster was likely an artifact of sequencing. Earlier results showed most TCR beta V segments being productive about 87% or about 30% of the time.

The PCR ran on 60 Vbeta and 13 Jbeta primers. Method: immunoSEQ multiplex PCR; TCRdb's copy keeps in-frame clones and lacks some. The sample contains about 240,000 clones, roughly 80% of which appear only once. As to this clone: Its antigen is undetermined.

This CDR3 region has 22 residues. The V and J ends lost 7 bases and 7 bases, in that order; junction bases with no gene match: 35. The germline V gene encodes CDR1 WNHNN and CDR2 SYGVQD (reference sequence). The chain recombines TRBV10-1 with TRBJ2-7; 9 nucleotides agree with TRBD2. This TCR derives from a woman between 40 and 50 years old in good health and CMV-seropositive. Sequencing was carried out using PBMCs. Written as DNA, the CDR3 is TGCGCCAGCACCATAGTACTAGCGGGCCCTAAGTTCCCCTACGTCCTCCCCTCGGAGCAGTACTTC. Protein product: CASTIVLAGPKFPYVLPSEQYF.